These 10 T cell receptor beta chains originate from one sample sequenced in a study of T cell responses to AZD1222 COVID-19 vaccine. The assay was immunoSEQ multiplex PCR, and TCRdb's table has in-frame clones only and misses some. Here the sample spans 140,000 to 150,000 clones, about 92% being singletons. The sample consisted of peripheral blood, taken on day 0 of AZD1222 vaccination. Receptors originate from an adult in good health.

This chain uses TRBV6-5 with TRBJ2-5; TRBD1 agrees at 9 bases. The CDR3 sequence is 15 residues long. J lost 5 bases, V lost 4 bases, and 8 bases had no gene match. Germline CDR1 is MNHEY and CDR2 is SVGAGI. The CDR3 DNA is TGTGCCAGCAGTTTTTTAGGGACAGGGCTGGAGACCCAGTACTTC. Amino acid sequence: CASSFLGTGLETQYF.

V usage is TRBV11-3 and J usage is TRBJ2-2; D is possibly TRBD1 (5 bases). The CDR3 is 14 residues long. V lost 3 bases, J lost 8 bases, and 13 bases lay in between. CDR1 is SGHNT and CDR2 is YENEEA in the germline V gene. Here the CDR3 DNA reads TGTGCCAGCAGCTTGAACTCCAACAGGGGGGAGCTGTTTTTT. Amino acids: CASSLNSNRGELFF.

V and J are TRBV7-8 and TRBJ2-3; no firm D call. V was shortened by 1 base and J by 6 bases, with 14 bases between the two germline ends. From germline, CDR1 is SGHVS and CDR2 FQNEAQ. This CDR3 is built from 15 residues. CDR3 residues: CASSLEDAVTDTQYF. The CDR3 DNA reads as TGTGCCAGCAGCTTAGAGGACGCAGTCACGGATACGCAGTATTTT.

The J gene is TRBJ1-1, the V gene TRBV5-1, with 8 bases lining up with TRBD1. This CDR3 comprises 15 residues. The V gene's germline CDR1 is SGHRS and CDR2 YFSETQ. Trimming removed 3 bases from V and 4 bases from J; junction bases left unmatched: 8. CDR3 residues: CASSSRQGSSTEAFF. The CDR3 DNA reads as TGCGCCAGCAGCTCCAGACAGGGGAGCAGCACTGAAGCTTTCTTT.

CDR3 region: CASSNSPQWGGYTF. CDR3 DNA sequence: TGTGCCAGCAGCAACTCACCGCAATGGGGCGGCTACACCTTC. The gene calls are TRBV7-9 and TRBJ1-2; perhaps TRBD1 as D (5 bases). Per the germline V gene, CDR1 is SEHNR and CDR2 is FQNEAQ (reference sequence). V dropped 5 bases and J dropped 8 bases, with 18 bases sitting between them. This CDR3 comprises 14 residues.

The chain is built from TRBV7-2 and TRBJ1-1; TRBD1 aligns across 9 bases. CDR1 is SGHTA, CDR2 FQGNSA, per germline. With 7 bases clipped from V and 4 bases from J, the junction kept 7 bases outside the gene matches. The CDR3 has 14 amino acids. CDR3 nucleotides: TGTGCCAGCATAAACAGGGGGCAGAGCACTGAAGCTTTCTTT. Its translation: CASINRGQSTEAFF.

CDR3 nucleotide sequence: TGTGCCAGCAGTGAATACACCGGGGAGCTGTTTTTT. Translation: CASSEYTGELFF. The chain uses TRBV6-1 and TRBJ2-2; no firm D call. Between the trimmed V and J ends, which lost 2 bases and 3 bases, there was a span of 1 base. Germline V gene sequence: CDR1 MNHNS, CDR2 SASEGT. The CDR3 totals 12 residues.

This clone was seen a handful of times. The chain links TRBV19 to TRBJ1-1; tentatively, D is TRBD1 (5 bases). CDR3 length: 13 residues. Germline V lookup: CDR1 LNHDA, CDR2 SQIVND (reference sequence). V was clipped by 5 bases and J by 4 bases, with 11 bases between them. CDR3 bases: TGTGCCAGTAGTGTCACCAGGGTCACTGAAGCTTTCTTT. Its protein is CASSVTRVTEAFF. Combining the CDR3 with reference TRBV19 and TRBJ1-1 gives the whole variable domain DGGITQSPKYLFRKEGQNVTLSCEQNLNHDAMYWYRQDPGQGLRLIYYSQIVNDFQKGDIAEGYSVSREKKESFPLTVTSAQKNPTAFYLCASSVTRVTEAFFGQGTRLTVV.

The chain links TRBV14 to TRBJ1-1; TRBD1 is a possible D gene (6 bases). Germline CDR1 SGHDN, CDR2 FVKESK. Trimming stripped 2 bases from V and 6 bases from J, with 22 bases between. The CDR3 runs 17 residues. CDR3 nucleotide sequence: TGTGCCAGCAGCCAAAAGAGGGGGTACTATTCTAGATCTGAAGCTTTCTTT. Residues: CASSQKRGYYSRSEAFF.

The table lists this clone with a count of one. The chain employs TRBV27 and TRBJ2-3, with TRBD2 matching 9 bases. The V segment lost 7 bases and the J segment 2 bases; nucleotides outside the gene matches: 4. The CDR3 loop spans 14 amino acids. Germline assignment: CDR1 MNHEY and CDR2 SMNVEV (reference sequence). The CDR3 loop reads CASISGGPTDTQYF. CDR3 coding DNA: TGTGCCAGCATAAGCGGGGGGCCCACAGATACGCAGTATTTT.